This TCR beta chain was obtained from a study of blood T cell repertoires in COVID-19. Measured with immunoSEQ multiplex PCR; TCRdb has only the in-frame clones, and not every one. This sample yields around 260,000 clones, of which around 90% are seen a single time; about 0.94% belongs to the top ten. V was clipped by 2 bases and J by 1 base, with 6 bases between them. CDR1 MNHEY and CDR2 SVGAGI come from the germline V gene. This CDR3 has 13 residues. Comment on this clone: Other DNA sequences in the same sample also yield this CDR3.

The chain uses TRBV6-5 and TRBJ2-7; TRBD2 might be the D (6 bases). The sequence was collected from a woman aged 40-49 years who had recovered from COVID-19. Material for sequencing was peripheral blood. In DNA form, the CDR3 reads TGTGCCAGCAGTTACGGGGGGTCCTACGAGCAGTACTTC. This gives the protein CASSYGGSYEQYF.